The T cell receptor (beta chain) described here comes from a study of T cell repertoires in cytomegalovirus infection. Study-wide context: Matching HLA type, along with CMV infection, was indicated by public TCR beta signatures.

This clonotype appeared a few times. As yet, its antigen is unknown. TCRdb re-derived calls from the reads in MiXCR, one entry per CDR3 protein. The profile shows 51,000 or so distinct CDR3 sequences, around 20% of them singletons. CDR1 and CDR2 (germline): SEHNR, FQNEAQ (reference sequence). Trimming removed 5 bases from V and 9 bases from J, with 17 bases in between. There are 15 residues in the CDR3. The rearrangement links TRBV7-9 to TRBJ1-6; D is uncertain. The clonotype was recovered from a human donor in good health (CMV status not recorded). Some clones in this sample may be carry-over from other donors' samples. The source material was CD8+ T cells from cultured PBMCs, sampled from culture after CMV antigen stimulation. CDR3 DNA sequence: TGTGCCAGCAGCAAGAAGGCCCCTGTGGGTTCACCCCTCCACTTT. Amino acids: CASSKKAPVGSPLHF.